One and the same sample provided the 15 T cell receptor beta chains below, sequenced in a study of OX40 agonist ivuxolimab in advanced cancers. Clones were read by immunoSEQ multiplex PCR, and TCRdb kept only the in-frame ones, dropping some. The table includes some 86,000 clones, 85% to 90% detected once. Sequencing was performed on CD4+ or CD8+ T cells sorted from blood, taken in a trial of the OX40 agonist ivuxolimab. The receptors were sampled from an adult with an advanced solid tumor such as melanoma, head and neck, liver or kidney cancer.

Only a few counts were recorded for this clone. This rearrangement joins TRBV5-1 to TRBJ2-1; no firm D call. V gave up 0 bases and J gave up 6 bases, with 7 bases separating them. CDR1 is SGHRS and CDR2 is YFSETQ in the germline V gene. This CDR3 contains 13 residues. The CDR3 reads CASSLVVANEQFF. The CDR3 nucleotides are TGCGCCAGCAGCTTGGTGGTAGCCAATGAGCAGTTCTTC.

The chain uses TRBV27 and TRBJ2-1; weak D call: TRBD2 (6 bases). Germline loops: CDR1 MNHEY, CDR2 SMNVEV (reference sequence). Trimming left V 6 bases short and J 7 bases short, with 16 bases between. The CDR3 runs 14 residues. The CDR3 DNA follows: TGTGCCAGCAGAGGGACCGCGGGACGGAATGAGCAGTTCTTC. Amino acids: CASRGTAGRNEQFF.

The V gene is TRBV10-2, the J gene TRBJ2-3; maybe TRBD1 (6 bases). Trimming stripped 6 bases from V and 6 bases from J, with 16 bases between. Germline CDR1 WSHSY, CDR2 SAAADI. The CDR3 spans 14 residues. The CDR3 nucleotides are TGCGCCAGCAGCCGTACAGGGCTCGGGGATACGCAGTATTTT. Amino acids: CASSRTGLGDTQYF.

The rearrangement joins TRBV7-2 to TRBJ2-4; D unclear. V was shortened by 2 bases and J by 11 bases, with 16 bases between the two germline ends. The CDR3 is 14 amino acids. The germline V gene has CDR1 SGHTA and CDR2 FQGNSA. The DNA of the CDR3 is TGTGCCAGCAGCTTAATGGTCGGTCATCACTTTCAGTACTTC. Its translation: CASSLMVGHHFQYF.

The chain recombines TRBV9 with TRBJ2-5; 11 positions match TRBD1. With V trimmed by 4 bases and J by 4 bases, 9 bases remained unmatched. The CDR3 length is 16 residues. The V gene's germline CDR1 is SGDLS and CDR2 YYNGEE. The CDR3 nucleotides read TGTGCCAGCAGCCCCCGGACAGGGGGCTGGAGAGAGACCCAGTACTTC. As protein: CASSPRTGGWRETQYF.

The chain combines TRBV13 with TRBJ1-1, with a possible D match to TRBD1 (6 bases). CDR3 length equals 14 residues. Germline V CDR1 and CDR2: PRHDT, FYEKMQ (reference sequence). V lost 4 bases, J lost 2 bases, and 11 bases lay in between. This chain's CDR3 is CASSWGGGNTEAFF. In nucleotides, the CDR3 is TGTGCCAGCAGCTGGGGTGGGGGCAACACTGAAGCTTTCTTT.

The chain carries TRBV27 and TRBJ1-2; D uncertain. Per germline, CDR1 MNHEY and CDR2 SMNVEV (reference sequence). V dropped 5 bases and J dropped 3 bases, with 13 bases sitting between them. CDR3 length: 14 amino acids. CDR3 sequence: CASSPRTDHYGYTF. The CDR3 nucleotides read TGTGCCAGCAGTCCCCGGACTGATCACTATGGCTACACCTTC.

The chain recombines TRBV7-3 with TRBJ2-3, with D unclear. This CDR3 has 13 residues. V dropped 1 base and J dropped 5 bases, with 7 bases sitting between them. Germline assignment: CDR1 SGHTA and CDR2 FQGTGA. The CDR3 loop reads CASSLNWEDTQYF. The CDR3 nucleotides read TGTGCCAGCAGCTTAAATTGGGAAGATACGCAGTATTTT.

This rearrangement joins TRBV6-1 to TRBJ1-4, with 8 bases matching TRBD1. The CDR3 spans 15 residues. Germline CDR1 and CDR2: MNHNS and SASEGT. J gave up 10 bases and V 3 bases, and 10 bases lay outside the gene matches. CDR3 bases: TGTGCCAGCAGTGACAGGGGGCTCGGGGATGGAAAACTGTTTTTT. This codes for CASSDRGLGDGKLFF.

This CDR3 is CASSFPGPTYGYTF. CDR3 in DNA: TGCGCCAGCAGCTTTCCAGGCCCTACCTATGGCTACACCTTC. V is TRBV5-1 and J is TRBJ1-2, with D unclear. Per germline, CDR1 SGHRS and CDR2 YFSETQ. There are 14 residues in the CDR3. Trimming shortened V by 2 bases and J by 4 bases, and 12 bases separated the two germline ends.

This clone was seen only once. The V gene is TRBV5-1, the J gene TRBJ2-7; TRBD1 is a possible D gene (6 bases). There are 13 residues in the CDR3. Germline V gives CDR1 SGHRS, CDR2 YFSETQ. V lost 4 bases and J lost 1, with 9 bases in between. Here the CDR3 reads CASSRTGSYEQYF. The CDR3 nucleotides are TGCGCCAGCAGCCGTACAGGGTCCTACGAGCAGTACTTC.

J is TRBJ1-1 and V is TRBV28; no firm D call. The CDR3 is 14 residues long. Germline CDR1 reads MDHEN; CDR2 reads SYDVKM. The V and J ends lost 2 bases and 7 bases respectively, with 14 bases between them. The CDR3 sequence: CASSLVGLLGEAFF. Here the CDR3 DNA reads TGTGCCAGCAGTTTAGTGGGCTTATTAGGTGAAGCTTTCTTT.

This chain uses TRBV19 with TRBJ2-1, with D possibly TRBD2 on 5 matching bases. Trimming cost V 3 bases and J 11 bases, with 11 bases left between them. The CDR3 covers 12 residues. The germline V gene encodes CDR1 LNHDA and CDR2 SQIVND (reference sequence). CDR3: CASSIGAEKQFF. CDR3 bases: TGTGCCAGTAGTATCGGAGCGGAAAAGCAGTTCTTC.

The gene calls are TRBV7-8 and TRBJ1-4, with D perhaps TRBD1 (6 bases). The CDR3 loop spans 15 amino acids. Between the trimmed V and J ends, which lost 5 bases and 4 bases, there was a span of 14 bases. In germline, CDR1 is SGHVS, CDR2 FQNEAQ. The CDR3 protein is CASSPRGRLNEKLFF. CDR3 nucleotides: TGTGCCAGCAGCCCCCGGGGGCGGCTTAATGAAAAACTGTTTTTT. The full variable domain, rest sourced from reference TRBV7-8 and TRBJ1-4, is GAGVSQSPRYKVAKRGQDVALRCDPISGHVSLFWYQQALGQGPEFLTYFQNEAQLDKSGLPSDRFFAERPEGSVSTLKIQRTQQEDSAVYLCASSPRGRLNEKLFFGSGTQLSVL.

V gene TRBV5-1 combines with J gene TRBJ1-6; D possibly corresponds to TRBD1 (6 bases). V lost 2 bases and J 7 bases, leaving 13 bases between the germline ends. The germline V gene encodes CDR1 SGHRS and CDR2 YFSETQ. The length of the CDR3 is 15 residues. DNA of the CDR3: TGCGCCAGCAGCTTCGAGACAGGTCAAAATTCACCCCTCCACTTT. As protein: CASSFETGQNSPLHF.